This T cell receptor (beta chain) emerged from a study of healthy donors' naive CD4 and CD8 T cells. The study, taken as a whole, reports: Reportedly, most V and J gene segments showed naive CD4+ versus CD8+ bias. Positive CDR3 charge linked to CD4+ cells, negative to CD8+ cells.

TCR libraries were built from roughly 0.5 ug of total RNA by linear amplification. A single record per CDR3 protein comes from TCRdb applying MiXCR to the reads. The profile covers around 180,000 distinct CDR3 sequences, with around 80% appearing a single time and less than 2.5% taken by the ten largest. Details on this clonotype: What it binds is not known.

The sample taken for sequencing was naive CD4+ and CD8+ T cells sorted from blood, pooled from several donors. This receptor was taken from a pool of human donors in good health; the sample pools cells from several healthy donors.

CDR3 amino acids: CASSDRAQETQYF. The CDR3, as DNA: TGTGCCAGTAGCGACAGGGCCCAAGAGACCCAGTACTTC. V usage is TRBV19 and J usage is TRBJ2-5; TRBD1 agrees at 7 bases. The V and J ends lost 6 bases and 1 base, in that order; junction bases with no gene match: 2. Germline CDR1 is LNHDA and CDR2 is SQIVND (reference sequence). The CDR3 contains 13 residues.